This T cell receptor beta chain was captured in a study of T cells after somatic rescue of genetic block. Assay: immunoSEQ multiplex PCR; the TCRdb copy retains only in-frame clones and omits some. This table has 110,000 or so clones, around 90% appearing once. The CDR3 contains 14 residues. CDR1 LGHNA and CDR2 YNFKEQ come from the germline V gene. The germline V and J ends were trimmed by 4 bases and 4 bases, with 14 bases remaining between them. The TCR was taken from a woman between 18 and 29 years old. The specimen was peripheral blood mononuclear cells (PBMCs). This rearrangement joins TRBV4-2 to TRBJ2-7, with a weak D call TRBD2 (5 bases). This chain's CDR3 is CASSPSKGGYEQYF. CDR3 nucleotides: TGTGCCAGCAGCCCCTCAAAAGGAGGATACGAGCAGTACTTC.